This TCR beta chain was identified in a study of OX40 agonist ivuxolimab in advanced cancers. Study information: An agonistic human IgG2 monoclonal antibody against OX40 (CD134) was given. Study observations and caveats: There were, on average, more expanded clones in CD8+ T cells than in CD4+.

Notes on this clone: What it binds is unknown.

Measured with immunoSEQ multiplex PCR; TCRdb has only the in-frame clones, and not every one. This table holds about 82,000 clones, around 87% found once. Trimming cost V 0 bases and J 0 bases, with 9 bases left between them. The CDR3 contains 16 residues. The germline gives CDR1 ENHRY, CDR2 SYGVKD. This sequence joins TRBV10-3 and TRBJ2-1; tentatively, D is TRBD2 (5 bases). The sequence derives from an adult with an advanced solid tumor such as melanoma, head and neck, liver or kidney cancer. Material: CD4+ or CD8+ T cells sorted from blood, obtained in a trial of the OX40 agonist ivuxolimab. Written as DNA, the CDR3 is TGTGCCATCAGTGAGTCTGAAGGAGGCTCCTACAATGAGCAGTTCTTC. Residues: CAISESEGGSYNEQFF.